What follows are 4 T cell receptor beta chains derived from one specimen sequenced in a study of monozygotic twins with inflammatory bowel disease. TCRdb reanalyzed the 5' RACE reads, giving one entry per CDR3 protein sequence and no DNA. The sample has about 330,000 distinct CDR3 sequences. What was sequenced was blood. The receptors were sampled from a human donor with ulcerative colitis or Crohn's disease, or a healthy co-twin of an affected twin (not recorded which).

CDR3 loop: CASSLLTLVRSYEQYF. The genes are TRBV13 and TRBJ2-7. The CDR3 spans 16 residues. Germline CDR1 and CDR2: PRHDT and FYEKMQ (reference sequence).

The rearrangement links TRBV2 to TRBJ2-1; TCRdb names TRBD2, which stays unverified in the absence of DNA. From germline, CDR1 is SNHLY and CDR2 FYNNEI. The CDR3 runs to 15 residues. This CDR3 reads CASSDPTSGLGEQFF.

The rearrangement uses TRBV10-3 and TRBJ1-3; the D call from TCRdb, TRBD1, cannot be confirmed without DNA. The germline V gene encodes CDR1 ENHRY and CDR2 SYGVKD. The CDR3 totals 14 residues. CDR3 residues: CAIRGTDRGDTIYF.

The chain carries TRBV7-3 and TRBJ2-3; no DNA is available, so the TRBD1 call from TCRdb remains unchecked. There are 15 residues in the CDR3. Germline CDR1 and CDR2: SGHTA and FQGTGA. The chain's CDR3 is CASSVQGWGTDTQYF. Variable domain in full (rest from reference TRBV7-3 and TRBJ2-3): GAGVSQTPSNKVTEKGKYVELRCDPISGHTALYWYRQSLGQGPEFLIYFQGTGAADDSGLPNDRFFAVRPEGSVSTLKIQRTERGDSAVYLCASSVQGWGTDTQYFGPGTRLTVL.